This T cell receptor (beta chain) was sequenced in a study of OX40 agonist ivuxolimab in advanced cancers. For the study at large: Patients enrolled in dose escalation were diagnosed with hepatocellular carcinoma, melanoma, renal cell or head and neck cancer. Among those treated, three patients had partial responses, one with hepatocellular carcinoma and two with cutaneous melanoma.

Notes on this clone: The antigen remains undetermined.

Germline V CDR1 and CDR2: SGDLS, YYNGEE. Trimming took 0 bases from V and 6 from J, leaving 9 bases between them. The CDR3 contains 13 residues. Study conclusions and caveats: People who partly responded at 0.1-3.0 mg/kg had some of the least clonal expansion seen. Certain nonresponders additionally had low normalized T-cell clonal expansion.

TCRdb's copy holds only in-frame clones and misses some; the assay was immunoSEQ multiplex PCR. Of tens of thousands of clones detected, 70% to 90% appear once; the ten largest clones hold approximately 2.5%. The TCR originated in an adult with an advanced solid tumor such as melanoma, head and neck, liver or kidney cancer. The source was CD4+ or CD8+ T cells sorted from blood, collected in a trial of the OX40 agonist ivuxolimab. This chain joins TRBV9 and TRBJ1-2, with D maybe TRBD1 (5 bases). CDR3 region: CASSVGGGDGYTF. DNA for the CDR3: TGTGCCAGCAGCGTAGGAGGAGGGGATGGCTACACCTTC.